This is a list of T cell receptor beta chains from one sample in a study of blood T cell repertoires in COVID-19. Clones were sequenced by immunoSEQ multiplex PCR, and TCRdb holds only the in-frame ones, with some missing. The sample yields more than 70,000 clones, around nine tenths seen once. The material sequenced was peripheral blood. Receptor source: a woman aged 50 to 60 in a cohort sampled during active COVID-19. Each CDR3 is given with its conserved first and last residue. Each record gives: V gene, clone size, J gene, D gene, CDR3 protein, CDR3 DNA. A D gene is named only where the DNA matches it firmly. Expanded clones get a size class; other rows say once, few or many, or leave the size out.

>TRBV12-3/TRBV12-4|.|TRBJ2-7|.
CASSYLEPYEQYF
TGTGCCAGCAGTTATCTAGAGCCATACGAGCAGTACTTC
>TRBV5-4|.|TRBJ2-2|TRBD2
CASRAGTSGGLNTGELFF
TGTGCCAGCAGGGCAGGGACTAGCGGGGGGTTGAACACCGGGGAGCTGTTTTTT
>TRBV6-1|.|TRBJ2-3|TRBD1
CASSEGTGRADTQYF
TGTGCCAGCAGCGAAGGGACAGGGCGGGCAGATACGCAGTATTTT
>TRBV12-3/TRBV12-4|.|TRBJ1-2|TRBD1
CASRRDRAYGYTF
TGTGCCAGCAGACGGGACAGGGCCTATGGCTACACCTTC
>TRBV18|few|TRBJ1-5|TRBD1
CASSRQGGRNQPQHF
TGTGCCAGCTCGCGACAGGGGGGACGCAATCAGCCCCAGCATTTT
>TRBV19|.|TRBJ1-6|.
CASSIRAGDPPYNSPLHF
TGTGCCAGTAGTATAAGGGCGGGCGATCCCCCCTATAATTCACCCCTCCACTTT
>TRBV7-3|few|TRBJ2-7|.
CASSSSPGEQYF
TGTGCCAGCAGCTCCTCTCCGGGCGAGCAGTACTTC
>TRBV18|.|TRBJ2-2|.
CASSPPDGGNTGELFF
TGTGCCAGCTCACCACCTGACGGGGGGAACACCGGGGAGCTGTTTTTT
>TRBV18|.|TRBJ1-5|TRBD1
CASSLDRAQPQHF
TGTGCCAGCTCACTAGACAGGGCTCAGCCCCAGCATTTT
>TRBV5-1|once|TRBJ2-5|.
CASSLGGPKETQYF
TGCGCCAGCAGCTTGGGAGGCCCCAAAGAGACCCAGTACTTC
>TRBV19|.|TRBJ2-2|TRBD1
CASSTGTGVGTGELFF
TGTGCCAGTAGTACGGGGACAGGGGTAGGAACCGGGGAGCTGTTTTTT
>TRBV2|.|TRBJ2-4|TRBD2
CASSESPPGLALNIQYF
TGTGCCAGCAGTGAATCGCCGCCGGGACTAGCCTTAAACATTCAGTACTTC
>TRBV5-1|once|TRBJ1-1|TRBD1
CASSLEVRGLGNTEAFF
TGCGCCAGCAGCTTGGAGGTTAGGGGGCTAGGGAACACTGAAGCTTTCTTT